This T cell receptor (beta chain) was obtained from a study of control samples from healthy donors and cancer patients. Profiled with immunoSEQ multiplex PCR; TCRdb holds only in-frame clones, not every one. Of 150,000 to 200,000 clones detected, about 86% appear once; the ten largest clones hold around 5.1%. The V segment lost 1 base and the J segment 12 bases; nucleotides outside the gene matches: 10. From germline, CDR1 is MGHRA and CDR2 YSYEKL. CDR3 length equals 14 residues. The chain recombines TRBV4-1 with TRBJ1-2; 8 positions agree with TRBD1. Sample: blood. The sequence was obtained from a woman in her 30s in good health. The DNA for the CDR3 is TGCGCCAGCAGCCAAGGGGGGACAGGCCCGCCAGACACCTTC. It yields the protein CASSQGGTGPPDTF.